This TCR beta chain was captured by sequencing in a study of blood T cell repertoires in COVID-19. Study details: Acute and convalescent COVID-19 specimens originated in the United States, Italy and Spain.

CDR1 is SGDLS and CDR2 is YYNGEE in the germline V gene. Trimming took 0 bases from V and 10 from J, leaving 14 bases between them. The CDR3 length is 15 residues. Data came from immunoSEQ multiplex PCR; TCRdb stores just in-frame clones and leaves some out. This table has approximately 300,000 clones, more than 70% appearing once. This sequence originates from a woman under 40 with COVID-19, enrolled during active disease. The chain recombines TRBV9 with TRBJ1-6; maybe TRBD1 (6 bases). The sequencing input was peripheral blood. CDR3 sequence (DNA): TGTGCCAGCAGCGTAGAACAGGGTAAAGGATCACCCCTCCACTTT. Translation gives CASSVEQGKGSPLHF.